The 5 T cell receptor beta chains in this list originate from one sample, sequenced in a study of long-term antiretroviral therapy in people with HIV. Assay version v3.0 of immunoSEQ was used, and it was run at survey level. Sequencing was performed with immunoSEQ multiplex PCR; in TCRdb, only in-frame clones are kept and a portion is missing. The data show 20,000 to 25,000 clones, roughly four fifths seen once. The input for sequencing was unsorted PBMCs, taken 0.3 years after starting antiretroviral therapy. The receptors originated from a man in his forties or fifties with HIV.

This rearrangement joins TRBV7-6 to TRBJ1-1, with unresolved D. There are 13 residues in the CDR3. Germline V lookup: CDR1 SGHVS, CDR2 FNYEAQ. V was pared by 1 base and J by 1 base, with 4 bases between. For the CDR3, the DNA is TGTGCCAGCAGCTTAGAACAGAACACTGAAGCTTTCTTT. The encoded protein is CASSLEQNTEAFF.

The CDR3: CASSPRGVGDTQYF. The CDR3 DNA reads TGTGCCAGCAGCCCGAGAGGAGTTGGGGATACGCAGTATTTT. J is TRBJ2-3 and V is TRBV5-8, with D uncertain. V lost 4 bases and J 6 bases, leaving 15 bases between the germline ends. In germline, CDR1 is SGHTS, CDR2 YDEGEE. This CDR3 is built from 14 residues.

The chain uses TRBV4-1 and TRBJ1-6; D is ambiguous. The V end was cut by 4 bases, the J end by 0 bases, with 13 bases between. Per germline, CDR1 MGHRA and CDR2 YSYEKL. The CDR3 has 17 residues. The CDR3 spells CASSPSLSHSYNSPLHF. The CDR3 bases are TGCGCCAGCAGCCCGTCCCTAAGTCACTCCTATAATTCACCCCTCCACTTT.

The J gene is TRBJ1-1, the V gene TRBV7-6; no clear D. The CDR3 loop spans 13 amino acids. From germline, CDR1 is SGHVS and CDR2 FNYEAQ. Trimming stripped 5 bases from V and 5 bases from J, with 12 bases between. CDR3 DNA: TGTGCCAGCAGCGCGGATTTGAGGACTGAAGCTTTCTTT. The encoded protein is CASSADLRTEAFF.

V usage is TRBV10-2 and J usage is TRBJ2-5, with 10 positions matching TRBD2. Germline trimming cut 7 bases from V and 1 base from J; bases unmatched to any gene: 3. The germline V gene has CDR1 WSHSY and CDR2 SAAADI. CDR3 length equals 14 residues. CDR3 DNA sequence: TGCGCCAGCACTAGCGGGGGCGCCCAAGAGACCCAGTACTTC. Translated: CASTSGGAQETQYF.